Listed here are 8 T cell receptor beta chains from one sample, sequenced in a study of beta chain features in type 1 diabetes. Notes on the study in general: Moderately but significantly shorter TCRB CDR3s were found in Type 1 diabetes patients in all four CD4+ subsets.

Isolated RNA was reverse transcribed in full, so expressed TCRB transcripts were sequenced. Libraries were prepared by immunoSEQ multiplex PCR; TCRdb keeps only in-frame clonotypes and omits some of them. The sample comprises roughly 700,000 clones, under 15% of which are singletons, and 0.022% rests with the top ten. No antigen is known for these receptors. The source material was naive CD4+ T cells from blood. Receptor source: a man aged 18-30 years with type 1 diabetes.

For the CDR3, the DNA is TGCGCCAGCAGCTTCCTCGAGGTGGGCACTGAAGCTTTCTTT. Amino acids: CASSFLEVGTEAFF. The chain couples TRBV5-1 to TRBJ1-1; D is undetermined. Germline V gene lookup returns CDR1 SGHRS and CDR2 YFSETQ. The CDR3 is 14 residues long. Trimming removed 2 bases at V and 4 bases at J, with 12 bases between.

This clone occurred a few times. The gene calls are TRBV2 and TRBJ2-1; 8 bases align to TRBD1. This CDR3 is 13 amino acids long. The germline CDR1 and CDR2 sequences are SNHLY and FYNNEI. V gave up 4 bases and J gave up 7 bases; unmatched junction bases: 3. CDR3 protein: CASSVQGENEQFF. CDR3 DNA: TGTGCCAGCAGTGTACAGGGGGAGAATGAGCAGTTCTTC.

This clone occurred a few times. This sequence joins TRBV5-4 and TRBJ2-3; the D is unclear. V was pared by 0 bases and J by 4 bases, with 6 bases between. This CDR3 is 13 amino acids long. Germline V CDR1 and CDR2: SGHNT, YYREEE (reference sequence). The CDR3 bases are TGTGCCAGCAGCTTGGGGGTCCCAGATACGCAGTATTTT. Residues: CASSLGVPDTQYF.

This clone occurred a few times. The chain combines TRBV19 with TRBJ2-7; TRBD2 is a possible D gene (6 bases). The V end lost 6 bases, the J end lost 1 base, and 13 bases lay between the germline ends. CDR3 length: 14 amino acids. Germline V gene lookup returns CDR1 LNHDA and CDR2 SQIVND (reference sequence). The CDR3 loop reads CASRPGAGSYEQYF. CDR3 sequence (DNA): TGTGCCAGTAGGCCGGGAGCAGGGTCCTACGAGCAGTACTTC.

In its sample, this clone was seen a few times. The chain employs TRBV18 and TRBJ2-3, with 7 bases aligning to TRBD1. The germline V gene encodes CDR1 KGHSH and CDR2 LQKENI. V lost 3 bases to trimming and J lost 0 bases; unmatched junction nucleotides: 9. CDR3 length equals 17 residues. CDR3 nucleotide sequence: TGTGCCAGCTCACCGTGGGGCGACAGGGAGAGCACAGATACGCAGTATTTT. Residues: CASSPWGDRESTDTQYF.

This clone showed up just a few times. The chain has TRBV29-1 and TRBJ2-5; D unclear. CDR1 SQVTM and CDR2 ANQGSEA come from the germline V gene. CDR3 length: 16 residues. Trimming shortened V by 5 bases and J by 4 bases, and 23 bases separated the two germline ends. CDR3 sequence reads: CSVQGLPRLSIETQYF. CDR3 DNA: TGCAGCGTTCAAGGCCTCCCCCGGCTAAGTATAGAGACCCAGTACTTC. Complete variable domain (other parts from reference TRBV29-1 and TRBJ2-5): SAVISQKPSRDICQRGTSLTIQCQVDSQVTMMFWYRQQPGQSLTLIATANQGSEATYESGFVIDKFPISRPNLTFSTLTVSNMSPEDSSIYLCSVQGLPRLSIETQYFGPGTRLLVL.

The chain combines TRBV5-4 with TRBJ1-6; no clear D gene. Deletions cut 0 bases from V and 6 bases from J, with 13 bases between. Germline-derived CDR1 and CDR2 are SGHNT and YYREEE (reference sequence). This CDR3 comprises 16 residues. The CDR3 bases are TGTGCCAGCAGCTTGGGTTCTATGCCCTCTAATTCACCCCTCCACTTT. Its protein product is CASSLGSMPSNSPLHF.

The V call is TRBV30, the J call TRBJ1-3; D is uncertain. Trimming took 0 bases from V and 2 from J, leaving 11 bases between them. This CDR3 contains 15 residues. CDR1 and CDR2 (germline): GTSNPN, SVGIG (reference sequence). The CDR3 nucleotides are TGTGCCTGGAGTGTACTCGGGTCTGCTGGAAACACCATATATTTT. Residues: CAWSVLGSAGNTIYF.